The 23 T cell receptor beta chains below were found in one sample sequenced in a study of blood T cell repertoires in COVID-19. Sequencing used immunoSEQ multiplex PCR; TCRdb keeps in-frame clones, though not all of them. Seen here are about 49,000 clones, 87% observed once, and the top ten hold 2.1%. Source material: peripheral blood. These receptors were obtained from a woman over 75 with COVID-19, enrolled during active disease.

V and J are TRBV5-1 and TRBJ1-6; TRBD1 matches 8 bases. V lost 4 bases, J lost 8 bases, and 14 bases stayed unmatched. The CDR3 length is 17 residues. Germline V gene lookup returns CDR1 SGHRS and CDR2 YFSETQ. CDR3 DNA sequence: TGCGCCAGCAGCCATGGGTGGACAGGGACCGTGGATTCACCCCTCCACTTT. It yields the protein CASSHGWTGTVDSPLHF.

J is TRBJ2-1 and V is TRBV5-6, with TRBD2 matching 9 bases. The CDR3 is 16 residues long. The germline gives CDR1 SGHDT, CDR2 YYEEEE. With 2 bases clipped from V and 4 bases from J, the junction kept 7 bases outside the gene matches. The CDR3 loop is CASSLRLAATYNEQFF. For the CDR3, the DNA is TGTGCCAGCAGCTTAAGACTAGCGGCTACGTACAATGAGCAGTTCTTC. Combining the CDR3 with reference TRBV5-6 and TRBJ2-1 gives the whole variable domain DAGVTQSPTHLIKTRGQQVTLRCSPKSGHDTVSWYQQALGQGPQFIFQYYEEEERQRGNFPDRFSGHQFPNYSSELNVNALLLGDSALYLCASSLRLAATYNEQFFGPGTRLTVL.

The J gene is TRBJ1-1, the V gene TRBV25-1; D is unresolved. There are 14 residues in the CDR3. Germline-derived CDR1 and CDR2 are MGHDK and SYGVNS. The germline V and J ends were trimmed by 7 bases and 4 bases, with 16 bases remaining between them. The CDR3 loop reads CASTESGRGTEAFF. As DNA, the CDR3 is TGTGCCAGCACCGAGTCAGGCCGTGGCACTGAAGCTTTCTTT.

The chain is built from TRBV11-2 and TRBJ1-1; tentative D call: TRBD1 (5 bases). Germline V gives CDR1 SGHAT, CDR2 FQNNGV. The ends were cut back, 6 bases at V and 5 bases at J, with 16 bases in the middle. This CDR3 is 14 amino acids long. CDR3 DNA sequence: TGTGCCAGCAGTCAAGAGGTGGCAGGGACTGAAGCTTTCTTT. This codes for CASSQEVAGTEAFF.

The genes are TRBV9 and TRBJ1-2; 9 bases fit TRBD1. The CDR3 runs to 14 residues. CDR1 is SGDLS and CDR2 is YYNGEE in the germline V gene. With 4 bases clipped from V and 8 bases from J, the junction kept 9 bases outside the gene matches. CDR3 coding DNA: TGTGCCAGCAGCCCTGACAGGGGGTTAAGAGGCTACACCTTC. It is translated as CASSPDRGLRGYTF.

This clone was observed once. This chain links TRBV28 with TRBJ1-4; the D gene is possibly TRBD1 (5 bases). V dropped 2 bases and J dropped 3 bases, with 10 bases sitting between them. From germline, CDR1 is MDHEN and CDR2 SYDVKM. There are 15 residues in the CDR3. CDR3 protein: CASSLIGRANEKLFF. In nucleotides, the CDR3 is TGTGCCAGCAGTTTAATCGGCAGGGCTAATGAAAAACTGTTTTTT.

The chain uses TRBV29-1 and TRBJ1-2; D remains unclear. The length of the CDR3 is 14 residues. The ends were cut back, 5 bases at V and 7 bases at J, with 20 bases in the middle. Germline-derived CDR1 and CDR2 are SQVTM and ANQGSEA. This CDR3 reads CSVKRDGQLAGYTF. CDR3 sequence (DNA): TGCAGCGTTAAACGGGATGGGCAGCTGGCTGGCTACACCTTC.

V is TRBV6-5 and J is TRBJ2-1, with 9 positions matching TRBD2. The CDR3 has 15 residues. Trimming cost V 1 base and J 7 bases; bases outside gene matches: 5. The germline V gene has CDR1 MNHEY and CDR2 SVGAGI. The CDR3 sequence: CASSYLGGRANEQFF. DNA for the CDR3: TGTGCCAGCAGTTACTTGGGCGGGAGGGCGAATGAGCAGTTCTTC.

The genes are TRBV6-5 and TRBJ1-1, with TRBD1 as a possible D gene (6 bases). Per the germline V gene, CDR1 is MNHEY and CDR2 is SVGAGI. The germline V and J ends were trimmed by 2 bases and 1 base, with 14 bases remaining between them. The CDR3 runs to 16 residues. The CDR3 reads CASSYATGTRNTEAFF. CDR3 in DNA: TGTGCCAGCAGTTACGCCACTGGGACAAGGAACACTGAAGCTTTCTTT.

The DNA of the CDR3 is TGTGCCAGCTCACCGGGGGACAGTAATAATCAGCCCCAGCATTTT. This gives the protein CASSPGDSNNQPQHF. The V and J genes are TRBV18 and TRBJ1-5, with TRBD1 identical over 7 bases. Trimming removed 3 bases from V and 4 bases from J; junction bases left unmatched: 6. Germline CDR1 KGHSH, CDR2 LQKENI. The CDR3 extends over 15 amino acids.

The table lists this clone with a count of one. V is TRBV11-3 and J is TRBJ2-3; TRBD2 matches at 7 bases. The junction had 12 bases not matched to a gene; V was cut back by 5 bases and J by 1 base. The CDR3 extends over 17 amino acids. Germline-derived CDR1 and CDR2 are SGHNT and YENEEA. The CDR3 coding sequence is TGTGCCAGCAGCCCTGGGGGAGGGCCAACTGGCACAGATACGCAGTATTTT. Its protein is CASSPGGGPTGTDTQYF.

The chain combines TRBV28 with TRBJ1-1; 7 positions match TRBD1. The CDR3 runs to 15 residues. Germline values: CDR1 MDHEN, CDR2 SYDVKM. Losses at the gene ends were 5 bases for V and 2 bases for J; bases not matched to a gene: 8. The CDR3 spells CASSPQGRRNTEAFF. The CDR3 DNA is TGTGCCAGCAGTCCACAGGGGAGGCGCAACACTGAAGCTTTCTTT.

V and J are TRBV7-8 and TRBJ1-1; 9 positions agree with TRBD1. The trim removed 0 bases at V and 1 base at J, leaving 0 bases unmatched. The germline V gene has CDR1 SGHVS and CDR2 FQNEAQ. CDR3 length equals 15 residues. The CDR3 coding sequence is TGTGCCAGCAGCTTAGCGGGACAGGGGAACACTGAAGCTTTCTTT. Translated, it gives CASSLAGQGNTEAFF.

This chain connects TRBV12-3 or TRBV12-4 to TRBJ1-2; D is unclear. The ends were cut back, 7 bases at V and 0 bases at J, with 9 bases in the middle. The CDR3 runs 13 residues. For the CDR3, the DNA is TGTGCCAGCAATCCTGGAGCTAACTATGGCTACACCTTC. Translated, it gives CASNPGANYGYTF.

This chain links TRBV27 with TRBJ2-5, with D perhaps matching TRBD2 (7 bases). The CDR3 is 15 amino acids. The V end lost 3 bases, the J end lost 10 bases, and 21 bases lay between the germline ends. Germline V CDR1 and CDR2: MNHEY, SMNVEV (reference sequence). The CDR3 sequence is CASSLQGRGGGVQYF. The DNA for the CDR3 is TGTGCCAGCAGTTTGCAGGGGCGCGGGGGTGGGGTCCAGTACTTC.

This clone appeared once. V is TRBV30 and J is TRBJ2-2; tentatively, D is TRBD2 (7 bases). Trimming left V 2 bases short and J 4 bases short, with 14 bases between. Looked up from germline, CDR1 is GTSNPN and CDR2 is SVGIG (reference sequence). CDR3 length: 15 amino acids. The CDR3 region is CAWSRWGGFTGELFF. CDR3 DNA: TGTGCCTGGAGTAGGTGGGGGGGCTTCACCGGGGAGCTGTTTTTT.

The chain joins TRBV11-2 to TRBJ1-3, with a weak D call TRBD1 (5 bases). Germline values: CDR1 SGHAT, CDR2 FQNNGV. This CDR3 comprises 16 residues. V lost 4 bases to trimming and J lost 4 bases, with 17 bases between them. CDR3: CASSSLLRVRGNTIYF. The CDR3 DNA sequence: TGTGCCAGCAGCTCTCTCCTCAGGGTACGGGGAAACACCATATATTTT.

This chain uses TRBV30 with TRBJ2-3, with D tentatively TRBD2 (7 bases). The CDR3 loop spans 16 amino acids. Germline V gene data show CDR1 as GTSNPN and CDR2 as SVGIG (reference sequence). With 0 bases removed from V and 5 bases from J, the gap between germline ends came to 18 bases. This chain's CDR3 is CAWSVGGAPRGDTQYF. The CDR3 DNA follows: TGTGCCTGGAGTGTAGGGGGGGCCCCTAGGGGAGATACGCAGTATTTT.

This chain uses TRBV4-2 with TRBJ2-5, with 12 nucleotides matching TRBD1. V shed 3 bases and J 5 bases; nucleotides not matched to a gene: 10. This CDR3 contains 17 residues. Germline lookup yields CDR1 LGHNA and CDR2 YNFKEQ. CDR3 in DNA: TGTGCCAGCAGCCAGGGGACAGGGGGCTTTTTGGGGGAGACCCAGTACTTC. This gives the protein CASSQGTGGFLGETQYF.

The CDR3 nucleotides are TGTGCCAGCAGCCAAGTTTCAGCTGGAGGATCTCACGAGCAGTACTTC. Translating it yields CASSQVSAGGSHEQYF. The chain employs TRBV3-1 (or the pseudogene TRBV3-2) and TRBJ2-7; perhaps TRBD2 as D (5 bases). This CDR3 is 16 amino acids long. Trimming took 1 base from V and 5 from J, leaving 18 bases between them. CDR1 is LGHDT, CDR2 YNNKEL, per germline (reference sequence).

As concerns this clone: A junction boundary mismatches the germline segment, possibly from a read error. V and J are TRBV20-1 and TRBJ1-2, with TRBD1 matching 9 bases. There are 11 residues in the CDR3. In germline, CDR1 is DFQATT, CDR2 SNEGSKA (reference sequence). Here the CDR3 DNA reads TGCAGTGCTAGAGGGGGGGACAGGGATGACTTC. This sequence encodes CSARGGDRDDF.

The chain employs TRBV6-1 and TRBJ2-7, with 9 bases fitting TRBD1. Germline assignment: CDR1 MNHNS and CDR2 SASEGT. V lost 4 bases, J lost 2 bases, and 9 bases stayed unmatched. The CDR3 totals 16 residues. CDR3 sequence (DNA): TGTGCCAGCAGTGGGCGGTGGACAGGGGTACCCTACGAGCAGTACTTC. Its translation: CASSGRWTGVPYEQYF.

The chain is built from TRBV20-1 and TRBJ1-6, with TRBD1 identical over 7 bases. The CDR3 has 15 amino acids. Per germline, CDR1 DFQATT and CDR2 SNEGSKA (reference sequence). After removal of 3 bases from V and 2 bases from J, the junction contained 4 bases not matched to a gene. The CDR3 region has the DNA TGCAGTGCTAGTAACAGGGGTACCTATAATTCACCCCTCCACTTT. This sequence encodes CSASNRGTYNSPLHF.